This T cell receptor (beta chain) was observed in a study of T cells in Graves' hyperthyroidism and ophthalmopathy. On this clonotype itself: Given a much more abundant clone one base away, this may be a read error.

Germline V gives CDR1 ENHRY, CDR2 SYGVKD. The CDR3 length is 15 residues. Template material for amplifying TCR beta CDR3 regions consisted of RNA transcripts. The HTBI primer set served for first-round RT-PCR of the TCR CDR3. TCRdb re-analysed the multiplex PCR reads in MiXCR, keeping a single row per CDR3 protein. The repertoire consists of a few hundred thousand distinct CDR3 sequences, with approximately 15% occurring once and the leading ten covering 5% to 7%. V and J are TRBV10-3 and TRBJ1-2; TRBD1 agrees at 10 bases. The sample taken for sequencing was blood. This TCR was sampled from a woman aged 25 to 45 with Graves' hyperthyroidism that later progressed to Graves' ophthalmopathy. CDR3 sequence reads: CAIGGQGVGDYGYAF. Here the CDR3 DNA reads TGTGCCATCGGAGGACAGGGGGTGGGGGACTATGGCTACGCCTTC.